This entry features one T cell receptor beta chain sequence. This sample is drawn from a study of blood T cells in healthy people across ages. A second 7 to 11 cycle PCR used barcoded and J-beta primers. A template-switch adaptor containing 12 random nucleotides labeled each cDNA molecule. A single record per CDR3 protein comes from TCRdb applying MiXCR to the 5' RACE reads. This table has about 720,000 distinct CDR3 sequences, 22% appearing once. The V gene lost 0 bases and the J gene lost 5 bases, with 10 bases spanning the gap. This CDR3 contains 14 residues. Germline loops: CDR1 LGHDT, CDR2 YNNKEL (reference sequence).

Material: blood. This sequence originates from a man aged 65 to 85 in good health. The rearrangement links TRBV3-1 to TRBJ2-5; D gene uncertain. This CDR3 is CASSQEAVRETQYF. CDR3 nucleotides: TGTGCCAGCAGCCAAGAGGCGGTTCGGGAGACCCAGTACTTC.